This T cell receptor beta chain emerged from a study of T cells in Graves' hyperthyroidism and ophthalmopathy. Study at large: Pretreatment peripheral blood was obtained at initial diagnosis. Study-wide results and limits: Within blood appeared most thyroid clonotypes that had expanded above 0.001.

For this clonotype: Antigen: not known.

J lost 2 bases, V lost 5 bases, and 11 bases had no gene match. The CDR3 covers 17 residues. From germline, CDR1 is SGHNT and CDR2 YYREEE (reference sequence). TCR beta CDR3 sequences were amplified from RNA transcripts. A set of HTBI primers served as the primers for a first-round RT-PCR of the TCR CDR3. Each CDR3 protein gets one entry after TCRdb re-called the multiplex PCR reads with MiXCR. Of some 570,000 distinct CDR3 sequences in the sample, over 15% were seen once. Inclusion characteristics of ophthalmopathy patients comprised a Clinical Activity Score of at least 3, a NOSPECS grade of at least 4, and duration under 3 months.

The TCR was taken from a woman between 18 and 29 years old with Graves' ophthalmopathy. Sequenced input: blood. V usage is TRBV5-4 and J usage is TRBJ2-2; 8 positions agree with TRBD1. This CDR3 reads CASRTGTGGINTGELFF. The CDR3 coding sequence is TGTGCCAGCAGAACAGGGACAGGTGGGATCAACACCGGGGAGCTGTTTTTT.